A selection of T cell receptor beta chains follows, all from one sample in a study of Tregs in tolerant kidney transplant recipients. Some clones are missing from TCRdb's copy, which holds only in-frame ones; the method was immunoSEQ multiplex PCR. Among tens of thousands of clones, more than 70% were seen once, and the ten largest hold about 5%. Sequenced sample: CD4+ T cells from blood. The origin of the receptors is a human donor in good health. Each CDR3 is given with its conserved first and last residue. A D gene is named only where the DNA matches it firmly. The size of a clone is reported for some rows only, either as once, few or many, or as a class for expanded clones.

V	D	size	J	DNA	CDR3
TRBV6-1	-	-	TRBJ1-2	TGTGCCAGCAGTGCTTCGGGTAACTATGGCTACACCTTC	CASSASGNYGYTF
TRBV27	TRBD1	-	TRBJ2-1	TGTGCCAGCAGTCCCCTCCCCACAGGGGGCCTGGATGAGCAGTTCTTC	CASSPLPTGGLDEQFF
TRBV4-3	-	-	TRBJ2-3	TGCGCCAGCAGCTGGGACACCTATCCCACAGATACGCAGTATTTT	CASSWDTYPTDTQYF
TRBV5-1	-	-	TRBJ2-7	TGCGCCAGCAGCTTAGCAAGGGGGGGATACGAGCAGTACTTC	CASSLARGGYEQYF
TRBV2	-	-	TRBJ2-6	TGTGCCAGCACGTTTCTTGTCCCATCCCGTGGGGCCAACGTCCTGACTTTC	CASTFLVPSRGANVLTF
TRBV4-1	TRBD2	-	TRBJ2-5	TGCGCCAGCAGCCAAGTAGGGGTAGCGGGAGAGACCCAGTACTTC	CASSQVGVAGETQYF
TRBV19	TRBD1	-	TRBJ1-1	TGTGCCAGTAGTATAGGGGGGGACAGAGAAGCTTTCTTT	CASSIGGDREAFF
TRBV30	-	-	TRBJ1-1	TGTGCCTGGTCTACTGACAGGAACACTGAAGCTTTCTTT	CAWSTDRNTEAFF
TRBV9	TRBD1	few	TRBJ1-6	TGTGCCAGCAGCGTAGGACAGGGCGGTAATTCACCCCTCCACTTT	CASSVGQGGNSPLHF
TRBV6-6	-	-	TRBJ1-1	TGTGCCAGCAGCCTCGATTCGAACACTGAAGCTTTCTTT	CASSLDSNTEAFF
TRBV19	-	-	TRBJ2-6	TGTGCCAGTAGTACACAGTTCGCCTACTCTGGGGCCAACGTCCTGACTTTC	CASSTQFAYSGANVLTF
TRBV2	-	-	TRBJ1-4	TGTGCCAGCAGTGGACTGGGCCAGACTAATGAAAAACTGTTTTTT	CASSGLGQTNEKLFF
TRBV15	TRBD1	-	TRBJ2-2	TGTGCCACCAGCAGGGGACAGGGGTCCACCGGGGAGCTGTTTTTT	CATSRGQGSTGELFF
TRBV5-1	-	-	TRBJ2-2	TGCGCCAGCAGCTTCTCTAGGGAACCGGCCGGGGAGCTGTTTTTT	CASSFSREPAGELFF
TRBV18	TRBD2	-	TRBJ2-3	TGTGCCAGCTCACCGGGGCTAGCGGGAGAGGATTCGCAGTATTTT	CASSPGLAGEDSQYF
TRBV5-1	TRBD1	-	TRBJ2-7	TGCGCCAGCAGCGCCAACAGGGGTTTCTACGAGCAGTACTTC	CASSANRGFYEQYF
TRBV21-1	-	-	TRBJ2-6	TGTGCCAGCAGCAAAGCGGGGGGTGGGGTCCTGACTTTC	CASSKAGGGVLTF
TRBV11-2	-	-	TRBJ2-7	TGTGCCAGCAGCTTAGTCGGGGGGCCCCGGAGTTCCTACGAGCAGTACTTC	CASSLVGGPRSSYEQYF
TRBV27	TRBD1	-	TRBJ1-2	TGTGCCAGCAGTTCAGGGGGGTATGGCTACACCTTC	CASSSGGYGYTF
TRBV7-2	-	-	TRBJ2-7	TGTGCCAGCAGCTCCCTTACGGACGAGCAGTACTTC	CASSSLTDEQYF
TRBV30	-	-	TRBJ2-7	TGTGCCTGGCTCAGGTTCGCCGAGCAGTACTTC	CAWLRFAEQYF
TRBV6-1	TRBD2	-	TRBJ2-7	TGTGCCAGCAGTGAGAAACTGGGACTAGCGGGTTCCTACGAGCAGTACTTC	CASSEKLGLAGSYEQYF
TRBV9	TRBD1	-	TRBJ2-1	TGTGCCAGCAGCACTGGACAGGCCTACAATGAGCAGTTCTTC	CASSTGQAYNEQFF
TRBV27	-	once	TRBJ2-5	TGTGCCAGCAGTTTACAGGGGAGGGAAGAGACCCAGTACTTC	CASSLQGREETQYF
TRBV7-3	-	-	TRBJ1-6	TGTGCCAGCAGCTTAAAGGTCAGAAGCTCCTATAATTCACCCCTCCACTTT	CASSLKVRSSYNSPLHF
TRBV4-3	-	once	TRBJ2-3	TGCGCCAGCAGCCAAGATCTGGGCGGGTCGGGAACTGATACGCAGTATTTT	CASSQDLGGSGTDTQYF
TRBV2	TRBD1	-	TRBJ1-2	TGTGCCAGCAGTGAAGCCGGGGACAGGGGCCTGTATGGCTACACCTTC	CASSEAGDRGLYGYTF
TRBV6-4	TRBD1	-	TRBJ1-6	TGTGCCAGCAGCGACCGGGACAGTAATTCACCCCTCCACTTT	CASSDRDSNSPLHF
TRBV9	-	few	TRBJ2-4	TGTGCCAGCAGCGTAAGGAGCGCGCCCGGCGGACTTAACATTCAGTACTTC	CASSVRSAPGGLNIQYF
TRBV30	TRBD1	-	TRBJ1-5	TGTGCCTGGAGCGGGCAGGGGGGACAGCCCCAGCATTTT	CAWSGQGGQPQHF
TRBV2	-	-	TRBJ2-7	TGTGCCAGCAGCGGGACAAGCTCCTACGAGCAGTACTTC	CASSGTSSYEQYF
TRBV21-1	-	-	TRBJ1-3	TGTGCCAGCAGCAAAAGGAGTTCCGGGACAGGGGACTCTGGAAACACCATATATTTT	CASSKRSSGTGDSGNTIYF
TRBV28	-	medium-sized	TRBJ1-1	TGTGCCAGCAGTTTTGTGGGACGGAACACTGAAGCTTTCTTT	CASSFVGRNTEAFF
TRBV5-4	-	once	TRBJ1-1	TGTGCCAGCAGCTACTCCTGGGGCACTGAAGCTTTCTTT	CASSYSWGTEAFF
TRBV21-1	-	-	TRBJ2-3	TGTGCCAGCAGCAAAGAAAAAAGGGGCCTCGGCCGCACAGATACGCAGTATTTT	CASSKEKRGLGRTDTQYF
TRBV4-2	-	-	TRBJ1-1	TGTGCCAGCAGCCAAGGCGGTGGGGTGAACACTGAAGCTTTCTTT	CASSQGGGVNTEAFF
TRBV27	-	-	TRBJ1-5	TGTGCCAGCAGTTTATTATCCTCCAATCAGCCCCAGCATTTT	CASSLLSSNQPQHF
TRBV6-1	-	-	TRBJ1-2	TGTGCCAGCATCCTAGGGGGGGGTCCCCTCTATGGCTACACCTTC	CASILGGGPLYGYTF
TRBV4-1	TRBD2	-	TRBJ2-1	TGCGCCAGCAGGCGGGGGGGTTCCTACAATGAGCAGTTCTTC	CASRRGGSYNEQFF
TRBV4-2	-	-	TRBJ2-3	TGTGCCAGCAGCCAAGAGGCCCAGGAAGATACGCAGTATTTT	CASSQEAQEDTQYF
TRBV10-1	TRBD2	-	TRBJ2-5	TGCGCCAGCCTAGCGGGTCAACACCAAGAGACCCAGTACTTC	CASLAGQHQETQYF
TRBV7-9	TRBD1	-	TRBJ2-7	TGTGCCAGCAGTGGGACAGGTTACGAGCAGTACTTC	CASSGTGYEQYF
TRBV11-2	-	-	TRBJ1-1	TGTGCCAGCAGCCCCGCCCCACAGCGATTCACTGAAGCTTTCTTT	CASSPAPQRFTEAFF
TRBV6-1	-	-	TRBJ1-6	TGTGCCAGCAGTGATCGCGGTCGAGATTCACCCCTCCACTTT	CASSDRGRDSPLHF
TRBV5-1	-	-	TRBJ1-1	TGCGCCAGCAGCTTGAGGGGCATGAACACTGAAGCTTTCTTT	CASSLRGMNTEAFF
TRBV14	-	-	TRBJ2-5	TGTGCCAGCAGCCCAAAGCCCGGGGCACAAGAGACCCAGTACTTC	CASSPKPGAQETQYF
TRBV7-6	TRBD2	-	TRBJ2-3	TGTGCCAGCAGCTCCTTAGCGGGGTTAGGCACAGATACGCAGTATTTT	CASSSLAGLGTDTQYF
TRBV11-2	TRBD2	few	TRBJ2-3	TGTGCCAGCAGCTCCCGACTAGCGGGCACAGATACGCAGTATTTT	CASSSRLAGTDTQYF
TRBV6-4	-	-	TRBJ1-4	TGTGCCAGCAGTGACATAACAGGCCCTATAGTTGCAACTAATGAAAAACTGTTTTTT	CASSDITGPIVATNEKLFF